The rows below give T cell receptor beta chains drawn from one sample of a study of blood T cells in healthy people across ages. From the 5' RACE reads, TCRdb called clonotypes with MiXCR, one entry per CDR3 protein. This table holds 1,500,000 or so distinct CDR3 sequences, roughly two fifths found once. Sequenced sample: blood. The origin of the receptors is a woman aged 18-35 years in good health. CDR3s include the opening cysteine and the closing phenylalanine or tryptophan. D genes are given only for firm matches. Clone size is stated in some rows and not others, as once, few, many or a class when expanded.

D gene: .; V gene: TRBV13; clone size: .; J gene: TRBJ2-7; CDR3 protein: CASSLGIHASYEQYF; CDR3 DNA: TGTGCCAGCAGCTTAGGGATACATGCCTCCTACGAGCAGTACTTC
D gene: .; V gene: TRBV29-1; clone size: .; J gene: TRBJ2-4; CDR3 protein: CSVETWNENIQYF; CDR3 DNA: TGCAGCGTTGAAACTTGGAACGAAAACATTCAGTACTTC
D gene: .; V gene: TRBV25-1; clone size: .; J gene: TRBJ1-5; CDR3 protein: CASSEYGLGDQPQHF; CDR3 DNA: TGTGCCAGCAGTGAATATGGTCTCGGAGATCAGCCCCAGCATTTT
D gene: .; V gene: TRBV12-3/TRBV12-4; clone size: .; J gene: TRBJ1-6; CDR3 protein: CASSLRPPSNSPLHF; CDR3 DNA: TGTGCCAGCAGTTTGCGGCCCCCCTCTAATTCACCCCTCCACTTT
D gene: TRBD1; V gene: TRBV20-1; clone size: many; J gene: TRBJ2-7; CDR3 protein: CSARDDGTGYEQYF; CDR3 DNA: TGCAGTGCTAGAGATGACGGGACAGGCTACGAGCAGTACTTC
D gene: TRBD1; V gene: TRBV7-2; clone size: few; J gene: TRBJ1-5; CDR3 protein: CASSFGTGLGNQPQHF; CDR3 DNA: TGTGCCAGCAGCTTCGGGACAGGGTTGGGCAATCAGCCCCAGCATTTT
D gene: TRBD2; V gene: TRBV9; clone size: few; J gene: TRBJ2-3; CDR3 protein: CASGRGGLAGGPSDTQYF; CDR3 DNA: TGTGCCAGCGGCCGAGGGGGACTAGCGGGAGGGCCATCAGATACGCAGTATTTT
D gene: TRBD1; V gene: TRBV4-1; clone size: .; J gene: TRBJ2-2; CDR3 protein: CASSQGGRGLIGELFF; CDR3 DNA: TGCGCCAGCAGCCAAGGGGGCAGGGGGTTGATCGGGGAGCTGTTTTTT
D gene: .; V gene: TRBV29-1; clone size: many; J gene: TRBJ2-7; CDR3 protein: CSVEQGWEQYF; CDR3 DNA: TGCAGCGTTGAACAGGGGTGGGAGCAGTACTTC
D gene: .; V gene: TRBV12-3/TRBV12-4; clone size: .; J gene: TRBJ1-5; CDR3 protein: CASSLTRGNQPQHF; CDR3 DNA: TGTGCCAGCAGTCTGACAAGGGGCAATCAGCCCCAGCATTTT
D gene: TRBD2; V gene: TRBV20-1; clone size: .; J gene: TRBJ2-7; CDR3 protein: CSAPDPSGSWETYEQYF; CDR3 DNA: TGCAGTGCCCCCGACCCTAGCGGGAGTTGGGAAACCTACGAGCAGTACTTC
D gene: .; V gene: TRBV5-6; clone size: .; J gene: TRBJ2-3; CDR3 protein: CASSLDRDMLVLDTQYF; CDR3 DNA: TGTGCCAGCAGCTTGGACAGGGACATGTTGGTTCTAGATACGCAGTATTTT
D gene: .; V gene: TRBV4-2; clone size: .; J gene: TRBJ1-2; CDR3 protein: CASSQDATGSGSYGYTF; CDR3 DNA: TGTGCCAGCAGCCAAGATGCCACGGGCTCCGGTAGCTATGGCTACACCTTC
D gene: TRBD2; V gene: TRBV5-6; clone size: .; J gene: TRBJ2-5; CDR3 protein: CASSFGLAGPQQYF; CDR3 DNA: TGTGCCAGCAGCTTTGGACTAGCGGGACCACAGCAGTACTTC
D gene: .; V gene: TRBV7-2; clone size: .; J gene: TRBJ2-1; CDR3 protein: CASSTGRVSNEQFF; CDR3 DNA: TGTGCCAGCAGCACAGGCAGGGTATCCAATGAGCAGTTCTTC
D gene: .; V gene: TRBV10-3; clone size: .; J gene: TRBJ2-5; CDR3 protein: CAISGDRRETQYF; CDR3 DNA: TGTGCCATCAGTGGGGACCGTCGAGAGACCCAGTACTTC
D gene: .; V gene: TRBV28; clone size: .; J gene: TRBJ2-2; CDR3 protein: CATSLSAGGELFF; CDR3 DNA: TGTGCCACGTCGCTATCAGCCGGCGGGGAGCTGTTTTTT
D gene: .; V gene: TRBV7-9; clone size: .; J gene: TRBJ1-2; CDR3 protein: CASSSNPEQGYTF; CDR3 DNA: TGTGCCAGCAGCTCTAACCCAGAACAGGGCTACACCTTC
D gene: .; V gene: TRBV27; clone size: .; J gene: TRBJ2-7; CDR3 protein: CASSLSYSLYEQYF; CDR3 DNA: TGTGCCAGCAGTTTATCGTACAGCCTCTACGAGCAGTACTTC
D gene: TRBD2; V gene: TRBV9; clone size: .; J gene: TRBJ2-1; CDR3 protein: CASSVAGLAGGSSYNEQFF; CDR3 DNA: TGTGCCAGCAGCGTAGCTGGACTAGCGGGAGGGAGCTCCTACAATGAGCAGTTCTTC
D gene: .; V gene: TRBV11-2; clone size: .; J gene: TRBJ2-3; CDR3 protein: CASSDRGAGSSTDTRYF; CDR3 DNA: TGTGCCAGCAGCGATCGAGGGGCGGGGTCTAGCACAGATACGCGGTATTTT
D gene: .; V gene: TRBV20-1; clone size: few; J gene: TRBJ2-7; CDR3 protein: CSARGSQVPAQYF; CDR3 DNA: TGCAGTGCTAGAGGCTCCCAAGTGCCGGCCCAGTACTTC
D gene: .; V gene: TRBV25-1; clone size: .; J gene: TRBJ2-5; CDR3 protein: CASSERVPRGRETQYF; CDR3 DNA: TGTGCCAGCAGTGAAAGGGTCCCAAGAGGACGAGAGACCCAGTACTTC
D gene: TRBD1; V gene: TRBV6-2/TRBV6-3; clone size: few; J gene: TRBJ1-1; CDR3 protein: CASSYPLPSTGKAFF; CDR3 DNA: TGTGCCAGCAGTTACCCACTACCTTCGACAGGGAAAGCTTTCTTT
D gene: TRBD1; V gene: TRBV25-1; clone size: .; J gene: TRBJ2-7; CDR3 protein: CASSASLTGAEGYEQYF; CDR3 DNA: TGTGCCAGCAGTGCCTCTCTGACAGGGGCCGAGGGCTACGAGCAGTACTTC
D gene: .; V gene: TRBV4-3; clone size: .; J gene: TRBJ2-5; CDR3 protein: CASIQEGSGETQYF; CDR3 DNA: TGCGCCAGCATCCAAGAAGGGTCGGGAGAGACCCAGTACTTC
D gene: TRBD1; V gene: TRBV27; clone size: few; J gene: TRBJ1-2; CDR3 protein: CASTPDRGLGYTF; CDR3 DNA: TGTGCCAGCACCCCCGACAGGGGGCTGGGCTACACCTTC
D gene: .; V gene: TRBV6-5; clone size: .; J gene: TRBJ1-1; CDR3 protein: CASRNDRFSEAFF; CDR3 DNA: TGTGCCAGCAGGAACGACAGGTTCTCTGAAGCTTTCTTT
D gene: TRBD2; V gene: TRBV4-3; clone size: .; J gene: TRBJ2-1; CDR3 protein: CASSQAGGGCNRFF; CDR3 DNA: TGCGCCAGCAGCCAGGCGGGAGGGGGGTGTAATAGGTTCTTC
D gene: TRBD2; V gene: TRBV5-1; clone size: many; J gene: TRBJ2-1; CDR3 protein: CASSLTSGGLHNEQFF; CDR3 DNA: TGCGCCAGCAGCTTAACTAGCGGGGGTCTCCACAATGAGCAGTTCTTC
D gene: TRBD2; V gene: TRBV5-1; clone size: .; J gene: TRBJ2-1; CDR3 protein: CASSLGVAGVPYNEQFF; CDR3 DNA: TGCGCCAGCAGCTTGGGCGTAGCGGGAGTCCCCTACAATGAGCAGTTCTTC
D gene: .; V gene: TRBV7-2; clone size: .; J gene: TRBJ1-6; CDR3 protein: CASSLLGPRDNSPLHF; CDR3 DNA: TGTGCCAGCAGCTTACTGGGACCTAGAGATAATTCACCCCTCCACTTT
D gene: .; V gene: TRBV9; clone size: .; J gene: TRBJ2-1; CDR3 protein: CASSVEVRGAYNEQFF; CDR3 DNA: TGTGCCAGCAGCGTAGAGGTCAGGGGGGCCTACAATGAGCAGTTCTTC
D gene: TRBD1; V gene: TRBV7-2; clone size: .; J gene: TRBJ1-4; CDR3 protein: CAGSPNRQGAANEKLFF; CDR3 DNA: TGTGCCGGCAGCCCGAATAGGCAGGGGGCAGCTAATGAAAAACTGTTTTTT
D gene: TRBD1; V gene: TRBV4-1; clone size: .; J gene: TRBJ1-2; CDR3 protein: CASSQTGTGRIGYTF; CDR3 DNA: TGCGCCAGCAGTCAAACCGGGACAGGGCGAATTGGCTACACCTTC
D gene: TRBD1; V gene: TRBV20-1; clone size: few; J gene: TRBJ1-4; CDR3 protein: CSASPPGQSNEKLFF; CDR3 DNA: TGCAGTGCTAGCCCTCCGGGACAGAGTAATGAAAAACTGTTTTTT
D gene: TRBD2; V gene: TRBV4-3; clone size: .; J gene: TRBJ2-3; CDR3 protein: CASSDASGYSSTDTQYF; CDR3 DNA: TGCGCCAGCAGCGACGCTAGCGGTTACTCTAGCACAGATACGCAGTATTTT
D gene: TRBD1; V gene: TRBV25-1; clone size: .; J gene: TRBJ2-3; CDR3 protein: CASSEQTGADTQYF; CDR3 DNA: TGTGCCAGCAGTGAACAGACAGGGGCAGATACGCAGTATTTT
D gene: TRBD2; V gene: TRBV14; clone size: few; J gene: TRBJ2-3; CDR3 protein: CASSPLGAGATDTQYF; CDR3 DNA: TGTGCCAGCAGCCCCCTAGGAGCGGGGGCTACAGATACGCAGTATTTT
D gene: TRBD2; V gene: TRBV9; clone size: .; J gene: TRBJ2-1; CDR3 protein: CASSAYLAGGPYNEQFF; CDR3 DNA: TGTGCCAGCAGCGCTTACTTAGCGGGAGGGCCGTACAATGAGCAGTTCTTC
D gene: .; V gene: TRBV28; clone size: .; J gene: TRBJ2-1; CDR3 protein: CASSPRVRYNEQFF; CDR3 DNA: TGTGCCAGCAGCCCCCGTGTAAGGTACAATGAGCAGTTCTTC
D gene: TRBD2; V gene: TRBV6-6; clone size: .; J gene: TRBJ2-3; CDR3 protein: CASNYGGSTDTQYF; CDR3 DNA: TGTGCCAGCAACTACGGGGGGAGCACAGATACGCAGTATTTT
D gene: .; V gene: TRBV6-2/TRBV6-3; clone size: .; J gene: TRBJ2-7; CDR3 protein: CASRPYQEPYEQYF; CDR3 DNA: TGTGCCAGCCGCCCGTATCAAGAACCCTACGAGCAGTACTTC
D gene: .; V gene: TRBV12-5; clone size: .; J gene: TRBJ2-3; CDR3 protein: CASESAAVGRTDTQYF; CDR3 DNA: TGTGCTAGTGAAAGTGCCGCAGTGGGCCGCACAGATACGCAGTATTTT
D gene: .; V gene: TRBV20-1; clone size: .; J gene: TRBJ1-2; CDR3 protein: CSADQGNGYTF; CDR3 DNA: TGCAGTGCGGATCAGGGGAATGGCTACACCTTC
D gene: .; V gene: TRBV14; clone size: few; J gene: TRBJ2-3; CDR3 protein: CASSQDSGLTDTQYF; CDR3 DNA: TGTGCCAGCAGCCAAGACAGCGGCCTCACAGATACGCAGTATTTT
D gene: TRBD2; V gene: TRBV11-2; clone size: few; J gene: TRBJ2-1; CDR3 protein: CASRALAGGPNNEQFF; CDR3 DNA: TGTGCCAGCAGGGCCCTAGCGGGGGGGCCCAACAATGAGCAGTTCTTC
D gene: .; V gene: TRBV4-3; clone size: .; J gene: TRBJ1-2; CDR3 protein: CASSQDRGVFGYTF; CDR3 DNA: TGCGCCAGCAGCCAAGACAGGGGAGTTTTTGGCTACACCTTC
D gene: .; V gene: TRBV3-1; clone size: .; J gene: TRBJ2-7; CDR3 protein: CASSQIQRSAGEQYF; CDR3 DNA: TGTGCCAGCAGCCAAATACAGCGGTCCGCGGGGGAGCAGTACTTC
D gene: TRBD2; V gene: TRBV10-2; clone size: .; J gene: TRBJ2-7; CDR3 protein: CASKLAGELNNEQYF; CDR3 DNA: TGCGCCAGCAAACTAGCGGGGGAGCTAAACAATGAGCAGTACTTC
D gene: TRBD1; V gene: TRBV4-3; clone size: few; J gene: TRBJ1-2; CDR3 protein: CASSHRGQGGNYGYTF; CDR3 DNA: TGCGCCAGCAGCCACCGCGGACAGGGAGGGAACTATGGCTACACCTTC
D gene: TRBD1; V gene: TRBV6-1; clone size: few; J gene: TRBJ1-1; CDR3 protein: CASSAHNLRDRGLEAFF; CDR3 DNA: TGTGCCAGCAGTGCACACAATCTCCGGGACAGGGGGCTTGAAGCTTTCTTT
D gene: TRBD2; V gene: TRBV6-2/TRBV6-3; clone size: .; J gene: TRBJ2-1; CDR3 protein: CASSSGTSSDEQFF; CDR3 DNA: TGTGCCAGCAGTTCCGGGACTAGCAGCGATGAGCAGTTCTTC
D gene: TRBD2; V gene: TRBV28; clone size: .; J gene: TRBJ2-3; CDR3 protein: CASSPSGGRGQSDTQYF; CDR3 DNA: TGTGCCAGCAGTCCTTCGGGCGGGAGGGGACAGTCAGATACGCAGTATTTT
D gene: TRBD2; V gene: TRBV5-1; clone size: few; J gene: TRBJ2-7; CDR3 protein: CASSSGTSGAHYEQYF; CDR3 DNA: TGCGCCAGCAGCTCCGGGACTAGCGGGGCCCATTACGAGCAGTACTTC